A selection of T cell receptor beta chains follows, all from one sample in a study of shared clonotypes between healthy human individuals. The protocol was immunoSEQ multiplex PCR, while the TCRdb copy is restricted to in-frame clones and leaves out a portion. The sample has 110,000 or so clones, under 70% seen once; the top ten hold 20% to 25%. Sequencing was carried out using memory CD8+ T cells sorted from blood. The receptors were sampled from a woman in her 30s in good health. CDR3s include the opening cysteine and the closing phenylalanine or tryptophan. D genes are given only for firm matches. Rows may omit the clone size; those that give it use once, few, many or a size class.

J gene: TRBJ2-7
clone size: .
V gene: TRBV7-8
D gene: TRBD2
CDR3 protein: CASSPGGEQYF
CDR3 DNA: TGTGCCAGCAGCCCGGGGGGCGAGCAGTACTTC

J gene: TRBJ1-1
clone size: .
V gene: TRBV5-4
D gene: .
CDR3 protein: CASSLGGGATEAFF
CDR3 DNA: TGTGCCAGCAGCTTGGGCGGGGGCGCTACTGAAGCTTTCTTT

J gene: TRBJ1-1
clone size: .
V gene: TRBV6-1
D gene: TRBD1
CDR3 protein: CASRPSGTGATEAFF
CDR3 DNA: TGTGCCAGCCGCCCTTCTGGGACAGGGGCCACTGAAGCTTTCTTT

J gene: TRBJ2-1
clone size: .
V gene: TRBV6-4
D gene: TRBD1
CDR3 protein: CASSEATGGNEQFF
CDR3 DNA: TGTGCCAGCAGTGAGGCGACAGGGGGAAATGAGCAGTTCTTC

J gene: TRBJ1-3
clone size: .
V gene: TRBV25-1
D gene: .
CDR3 protein: CASSPGVTSSGNTIYF
CDR3 DNA: TGTGCCAGCAGTCCAGGGGTCACGTCCTCTGGAAACACCATATATTTT

J gene: TRBJ2-7
clone size: .
V gene: TRBV10-2
D gene: .
CDR3 protein: CASTPVIPLEQYF
CDR3 DNA: TGCGCCAGCACCCCGGTGATACCCCTGGAGCAGTACTTC

J gene: TRBJ2-7
clone size: .
V gene: TRBV5-6
D gene: .
CDR3 protein: CASSLIRTRGVWEQYF
CDR3 DNA: TGTGCCAGCAGCTTGATTAGGACCAGGGGCGTCTGGGAGCAGTACTTC

J gene: TRBJ2-7
clone size: .
V gene: TRBV11-2
D gene: .
CDR3 protein: CASNSWEVDYEQYF
CDR3 DNA: TGTGCCAGCAACTCGTGGGAGGTGGATTACGAGCAGTACTTC

J gene: TRBJ2-7
clone size: .
V gene: TRBV28
D gene: .
CDR3 protein: CASSLLGQAFVYEQYF
CDR3 DNA: TGTGCCAGCAGTTTACTCGGCCAGGCTTTTGTCTACGAGCAGTACTTC

J gene: TRBJ2-1
clone size: .
V gene: TRBV27
D gene: TRBD2
CDR3 protein: CASSLFSTGTSRYNEQFF
CDR3 DNA: TGTGCCAGCAGTTTATTTTCAACCGGGACTAGTCGCTACAATGAGCAGTTCTTC

J gene: TRBJ1-2
clone size: few
V gene: TRBV28
D gene: .
CDR3 protein: CASSSQGNYGYTF
CDR3 DNA: TGTGCCAGCAGTTCCCAGGGAAACTATGGCTACACCTTC

J gene: TRBJ1-2
clone size: .
V gene: TRBV5-6
D gene: TRBD1
CDR3 protein: CASSFYDRGTNYGYTF
CDR3 DNA: TGTGCCAGCAGCTTTTATGACAGGGGGACTAACTATGGCTACACCTTC

J gene: TRBJ2-1
clone size: .
V gene: TRBV21-1
D gene: .
CDR3 protein: CATRRMTRGQEEQFF
CDR3 DNA: TGTGCCACCCGGAGAATGACTAGGGGGCAGGAAGAGCAGTTCTTC

J gene: TRBJ2-5
clone size: .
V gene: TRBV4-2
D gene: .
CDR3 protein: CASSQKEDSGSETQYF
CDR3 DNA: TGTGCCAGCAGCCAAAAGGAAGATTCGGGGTCTGAGACCCAGTACTTC

J gene: TRBJ1-5
clone size: once
V gene: TRBV10-3
D gene: .
CDR3 protein: CAISEWRKPQHF
CDR3 DNA: TGTGCCATCAGTGAGTGGCGGAAACCCCAGCATTTT

J gene: TRBJ1-6
clone size: many
V gene: TRBV27
D gene: .
CDR3 protein: CASSYYNSSPLHF
CDR3 DNA: TGTGCCAGCAGTTATTATAACTCCTCACCCCTCCACTTT

J gene: TRBJ2-7
clone size: .
V gene: TRBV5-1
D gene: .
CDR3 protein: CASRLGYEQYF
CDR3 DNA: TGCGCCAGCAGGTTGGGATACGAGCAGTACTTC

J gene: TRBJ2-2
clone size: .
V gene: TRBV6-5
D gene: TRBD2
CDR3 protein: CASSGLVYTGELFF
CDR3 DNA: TGTGCCAGCAGTGGACTAGTGTACACCGGGGAGCTGTTTTTT

J gene: TRBJ2-7
clone size: .
V gene: TRBV11-1
D gene: .
CDR3 protein: CASSLRPGFYEQYF
CDR3 DNA: TGTGCCAGCAGCTTACGTCCTGGGTTCTACGAGCAGTACTTC

J gene: TRBJ1-2
clone size: few
V gene: TRBV5-1
D gene: .
CDR3 protein: CASSLDSWSYTF
CDR3 DNA: TGCGCCAGCAGCTTGGATTCATGGAGCTACACCTTC

J gene: TRBJ2-3
clone size: .
V gene: TRBV10-3
D gene: TRBD1
CDR3 protein: CAISRQGFMDF
CDR3 DNA: TGTGCCATCTCTCGACAGGGGTTCATGGATTTT

J gene: TRBJ2-5
clone size: .
V gene: TRBV7-5
D gene: .
CDR3 protein: CASSTPGEAQYF
CDR3 DNA: TGTGCCAGCAGCACCCCGGGGGAGGCCCAGTACTTC

J gene: TRBJ2-5
clone size: .
V gene: TRBV11-2
D gene: TRBD1
CDR3 protein: CASSLGVWTGRLVETQYF
CDR3 DNA: TGTGCCAGCAGCTTAGGGGTCTGGACAGGGCGTTTGGTAGAGACCCAGTACTTC

J gene: TRBJ2-1
clone size: .
V gene: TRBV28
D gene: .
CDR3 protein: CASSFSGTYNEQFF
CDR3 DNA: TGTGCCAGCAGTTTCAGTGGAACCTACAATGAGCAGTTCTTC

J gene: TRBJ2-3
clone size: many
V gene: TRBV5-8
D gene: .
CDR3 protein: CASSSRRGTSRTDTQYF
CDR3 DNA: TGTGCCAGCAGCTCCAGACGCGGGACTTCGCGCACAGATACGCAGTATTTT

J gene: TRBJ1-3
clone size: .
V gene: TRBV9
D gene: .
CDR3 protein: CASSVGGAISGNTIYF
CDR3 DNA: TGTGCCAGCAGCGTAGGCGGGGCGATCTCTGGAAACACCATATATTTT

J gene: TRBJ1-1
clone size: few
V gene: TRBV5-4
D gene: .
CDR3 protein: CASSLGNQAFF
CDR3 DNA: TGTGCCAGCAGCTTAGGGAATCAGGCTTTCTTT

J gene: TRBJ2-7
clone size: .
V gene: TRBV7-9
D gene: .
CDR3 protein: CASSYGGQTYEQYF
CDR3 DNA: TGTGCCAGCAGCTATGGAGGACAGACCTACGAGCAGTACTTC

J gene: TRBJ2-7
clone size: many
V gene: TRBV10-3
D gene: .
CDR3 protein: CAILGEGAYEQYF
CDR3 DNA: TGTGCCATCCTAGGCGAGGGAGCCTACGAGCAGTACTTC

J gene: TRBJ2-2
clone size: .
V gene: TRBV6-4
D gene: .
CDR3 protein: CASSDVAATGELFF
CDR3 DNA: TGTGCCAGCAGTGACGTGGCAGCCACCGGGGAGCTGTTTTTT

J gene: TRBJ2-7
clone size: .
V gene: TRBV9
D gene: .
CDR3 protein: CASSPGGVSTYEQYF
CDR3 DNA: TGTGCCAGCAGCCCCGGGGGAGTCTCCACCTACGAGCAGTACTTC

J gene: TRBJ2-1
clone size: .
V gene: TRBV27
D gene: .
CDR3 protein: CASSPSAGGSYNEQFF
CDR3 DNA: TGTGCCAGCAGCCCCTCGGCCGGAGGGTCCTACAATGAGCAGTTCTTC

J gene: TRBJ2-7
clone size: .
V gene: TRBV4-2
D gene: TRBD2
CDR3 protein: CASSQLAGGKYEQYF
CDR3 DNA: TGTGCCAGCAGCCAGCTAGCGGGAGGGAAGTACGAGCAGTACTTC

J gene: TRBJ2-7
clone size: few
V gene: TRBV6-1
D gene: .
CDR3 protein: CASSDSPGQYF
CDR3 DNA: TGTGCCAGCAGTGACTCTCCAGGCCAGTACTTC

J gene: TRBJ2-7
clone size: .
V gene: TRBV19
D gene: .
CDR3 protein: CASSIESGPTYEQYF
CDR3 DNA: TGTGCCAGTAGTATAGAGTCAGGGCCCACCTACGAGCAGTACTTC

J gene: TRBJ2-6
clone size: .
V gene: TRBV25-1
D gene: .
CDR3 protein: CASSGRGRANVLTF
CDR3 DNA: TGTGCCAGCAGTGGACGGGGCCGGGCCAACGTCCTGACTTTC

J gene: TRBJ1-1
clone size: .
V gene: TRBV25-1
D gene: .
CDR3 protein: CASSANQGFRTEAFF
CDR3 DNA: TGTGCCAGCAGTGCCAATCAGGGTTTTCGCACTGAAGCTTTCTTT

J gene: TRBJ2-1
clone size: .
V gene: TRBV4-2
D gene: .
CDR3 protein: CASSQDMSPARQFF
CDR3 DNA: TGTGCCAGCAGCCAAGATATGTCCCCTGCGCGGCAGTTCTTC

J gene: TRBJ2-7
clone size: .
V gene: TRBV14
D gene: TRBD1
CDR3 protein: CASSHWDRGAYEQYF
CDR3 DNA: TGTGCCAGCAGCCACTGGGACAGGGGGGCCTACGAGCAGTACTTC

J gene: TRBJ2-5
clone size: .
V gene: TRBV2
D gene: TRBD2
CDR3 protein: CASRLAGGRETQYF
CDR3 DNA: TGTGCCAGCAGACTAGCGGGAGGTCGGGAGACCCAGTACTTC

J gene: TRBJ2-7
clone size: once
V gene: TRBV4-2
D gene: TRBD2
CDR3 protein: CASSWTGGTSYEQYF
CDR3 DNA: TGTGCCAGCAGCTGGACCGGGGGGACCTCCTACGAGCAGTACTTC

J gene: TRBJ2-3
clone size: .
V gene: TRBV30
D gene: .
CDR3 protein: CAGTQATDTQYF
CDR3 DNA: TGTGCCGGGACCCAGGCTACAGATACGCAGTATTTT

J gene: TRBJ1-2
clone size: few
V gene: TRBV13
D gene: TRBD1
CDR3 protein: CASSFPQGAGGYTF
CDR3 DNA: TGTGCCAGCAGCTTCCCTCAGGGGGCAGGAGGCTACACCTTC

J gene: TRBJ2-7
clone size: few
V gene: TRBV6-5
D gene: .
CDR3 protein: CASSYGQHYEQYF
CDR3 DNA: TGTGCCAGCAGTTACGGACAGCACTACGAGCAGTACTTC

J gene: TRBJ2-7
clone size: .
V gene: TRBV10-3
D gene: TRBD2
CDR3 protein: CAISETSGSLYF
CDR3 DNA: TGTGCCATCAGTGAAACTAGCGGGAGTTTATACTTC

J gene: TRBJ2-5
clone size: .
V gene: TRBV12-5
D gene: TRBD1
CDR3 protein: CASGFVDRLETQYF
CDR3 DNA: TGTGCTAGTGGTTTTGTGGACAGGTTAGAGACCCAGTACTTC

J gene: TRBJ1-1
clone size: .
V gene: TRBV28
D gene: .
CDR3 protein: CASQGGLVEAFF
CDR3 DNA: TGTGCCAGTCAAGGGGGACTTGTGGAAGCTTTCTTT

J gene: TRBJ2-4
clone size: few
V gene: TRBV2
D gene: .
CDR3 protein: CASKTEIAKNIQYF
CDR3 DNA: TGTGCCAGCAAAACAGAGATAGCCAAAAACATTCAGTACTTC

J gene: TRBJ2-7
clone size: .
V gene: TRBV11-2
D gene: .
CDR3 protein: CASSPQRDSYEQYF
CDR3 DNA: TGTGCCAGCAGCCCTCAGCGCGACTCCTACGAGCAGTACTTC

J gene: TRBJ2-1
clone size: .
V gene: TRBV5-1
D gene: TRBD2
CDR3 protein: CASNFLAGDNEQFF
CDR3 DNA: TGCGCCAGCAACTTCCTAGCGGGAGACAATGAGCAGTTCTTC

J gene: TRBJ1-5
clone size: .
V gene: TRBV28
D gene: .
CDR3 protein: CASSSTAYSNQPQHF
CDR3 DNA: TGTGCCAGCAGTTCCACAGCCTATAGCAATCAGCCCCAGCATTTT

J gene: TRBJ1-4
clone size: .
V gene: TRBV15
D gene: TRBD1
CDR3 protein: CATSSTRTGRKKLFF
CDR3 DNA: TGTGCCACCAGCAGCACCAGGACAGGGAGAAAAAAACTGTTTTTT

J gene: TRBJ2-7
clone size: .
V gene: TRBV7-8
D gene: .
CDR3 protein: CASSYQLAYEQYF
CDR3 DNA: TGTGCCAGCAGCTATCAACTAGCCTACGAGCAGTACTTC